What follows is one T cell receptor (beta chain) and its context. Which antigen it targets is not known. No clone much larger than this one lies a single base away; base qualities are absent. The data are from a study of CD8+ T cells in alopecia areata (dated by TCRdb to between 2017 and 2018). For the wider study: The treated patients took part in an open-label pilot trial in which moderate-to-severe alopecia areata was treated with oral tofacitinib at 5 to 10 mg twice daily. Amplification of TCRbeta CDR3 regions was done by immunoSEQ multiplex PCR using 35 Vbeta forward primers and 13 Jbeta reverse primers. Scalp tissue and sorted CD4+ and CD8+ peripheral blood T cells from patchy and totalis/universalis alopecia areata patients and from healthy controls were covered by human TCRbeta sequencing. Biopsies were taken from tofacitinib-treated patients at baseline and again at 4 and 24 weeks into treatment, and several of those patients also had a later scalp biopsy. RNA was extracted with the PAXgene miRNA kit for fixed scalp, the miRNeasy kit for PBMCs, and the RNeasy kit for mouse skin. Patients stayed on tofacitinib for 6 to 18 months and then had 6 months of follow-up off drug so that delayed response and recurrence could be assessed. Scalp clonality was compared among normal scalp (n=4), patchy alopecia areata scalp (n=8), and alopecia totalis/universalis scalp (n=8). For the treated patients, the SALT score, which quantifies what percentage of scalp surface area is affected, served as the measure of disease severity. The study used high-throughput TCRbeta sequencing to examine T cell clonal expansion in alopecia areata, in both the C3H/HeJ mouse model and human patients.

The germline V gene supplies CDR1 KGHSH and CDR2 LQKENI. There are 12 amino acids in the CDR3, from cysteine to phenylalanine inclusive. Only the CDR3 part of the read is kept: 36 bases, read in frame from the first base. V is clipped by 5 bases and J by 6 bases, and the sequence between their germline boundaries is 10 bases long. Interpreted using the paper, the time point label stands for: less than 25 weeks on oral tofacitinib. The treatment or condition label, read with the paper, signifies: oral pan-JAK inhibitor, 5-10 mg twice daily. Lesional scalp punch biopsies and peripheral blood were collected from alopecia areata patients. PBMCs were isolated by density centrifugation and stained for CD3, CD4 and CD8, and CD4+ and CD8+ T cells were sorted on a FACSAria. What the authors observed across the whole study: During tofacitinib treatment, many expanded lesional clones remained in scalp and blood, and this persistence may partly explain relapse after treatment is stopped. With tofacitinib, both scalp clonality and the number of expanded CD8+ clones among the top 100 scalp clones went down significantly. Higher clonality and more expanded CD8+ clones were observed in lesional scalp than in normal scalp, particularly in alopecia totalis/universalis, a finding suggestive of antigenic drive. Compared with mice, TCR sequences shared between patients were less clear, possibly partly because of HLA diversity across the patient population. Because the treated cohort was small and had just a single nonresponder, larger studies are needed to establish links between baseline CD8+ expansion and response. Unlike mouse skin, which is dominated by gammadelta T cells, normal human skin has resident alphabeta T cells that are also sequenced, and this complicates analysis of the scalp TCR repertoire.

The library was made by the immunoSEQ multiplex PCR assay. To provide template for TCR sequencing, every sample had RNA extracted and reverse transcribed into cDNA. First-strand cDNA was synthesized using SuperScript III with a 2:1 mix of oligo-dT and random hexamers. A synthetic immune receptor repertoire was used to measure amplification bias, and any remaining bias was corrected computationally. Concerning the study's data processing: Raw reads were preprocessed for error removal, and CDR3 was defined according to IMGT conventions as running from the conserved cysteine to phenylalanine. Clonality was computed by normalizing Shannon entropy by log2 of the number of productive unique TCRs and subtracting the result from 1. Whether scalp clones were CD4 or CD8 was inferred by matching scalp TCRbeta sequences against CD4 and CD8 repertoires sorted from blood. TCRdb's version of the immuneACCESS table is confined to in-frame rearrangements and falls short of the full clone set. An unresolved V gene accounts for under half of the shortfall where checked; the remainder is of unknown origin. V and J calls and clone size are those listed in that table; D and trimming were worked out from the DNA. A total of approximately 280,000 clones appear in this sample, nearly 60% of them only once. The ten largest account for 1.8% of the sample.

The sequencing here drew on CD4+ T cells sorted from blood, taken at week 24, from a patient treated with tofacitinib. This chain joins TRBV18 to TRBJ1-1, with the D gene not confidently named. The sequence derives from a human donor with alopecia areata. The DNA sequence is given as TGTGCCAGCTCATCTGGGGATCCTGAAGCTTTCTTT. Its product reads: CASSSGDPEAFF.